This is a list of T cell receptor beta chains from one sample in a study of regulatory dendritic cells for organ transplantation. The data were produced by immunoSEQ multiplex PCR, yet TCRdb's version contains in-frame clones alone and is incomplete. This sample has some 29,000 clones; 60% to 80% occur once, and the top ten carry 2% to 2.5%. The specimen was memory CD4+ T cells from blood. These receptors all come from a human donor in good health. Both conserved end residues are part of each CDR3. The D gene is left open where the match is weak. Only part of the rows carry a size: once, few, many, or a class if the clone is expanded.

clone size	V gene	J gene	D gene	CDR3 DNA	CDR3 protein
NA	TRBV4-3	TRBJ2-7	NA	TGCGCCAGCAGCCAAGATACCCGGGCCTTCAATGGTGCCGCCTACGAGCAGTACTTC	CASSQDTRAFNGAAYEQYF
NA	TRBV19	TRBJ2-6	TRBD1	TGTGCCAGTAGCACATTGAGGGGGCCGAGCTCTGGGGCCAACGTCCTGACTTTC	CASSTLRGPSSGANVLTF
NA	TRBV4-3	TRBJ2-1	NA	TGCGCCAGCAGCCAAGAGAAGTGGCGAGAGCAGTTCTTC	CASSQEKWREQFF
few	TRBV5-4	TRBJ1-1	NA	TGTGCCAGCAGCCCCGCCCCAGCGAACACTGAAGCTTTCTTT	CASSPAPANTEAFF
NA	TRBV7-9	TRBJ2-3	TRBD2	TGTGCCAGCAGCTTATCCCGAGCGGGAGGGGGTGGAGATACGCAGTATTTT	CASSLSRAGGGGDTQYF
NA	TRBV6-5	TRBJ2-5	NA	TGTGCCAGCAGTTACCGGGACTTTCAAGAGACCCAGTACTTC	CASSYRDFQETQYF
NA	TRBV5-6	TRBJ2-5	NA	TGTGCCAGCATGGGGTGGGACCGAGAGACCCAGTACTTC	CASMGWDRETQYF
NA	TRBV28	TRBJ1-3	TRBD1	TGTGCCAGCAGGGTGAACAGGGGGGATGGAAACACCATATATTTT	CASRVNRGDGNTIYF
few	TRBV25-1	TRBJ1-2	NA	TGTGCCAGCAGTGATCCCGGGTATGGCTACACCTTC	CASSDPGYGYTF
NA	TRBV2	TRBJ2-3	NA	TGTGCCAGCAGCGGGACGGTGCCTTCTCGGACAGATACGCAGTATTTT	CASSGTVPSRTDTQYF
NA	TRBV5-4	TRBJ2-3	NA	TGTGCCAGCAGCTTCAAGGAAAGCACAGATACGCAGTATTTT	CASSFKESTDTQYF
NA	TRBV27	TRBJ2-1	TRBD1	TGTGCCAGCAGTAAACCACAGGGGCCGTGGCCCTACAATGAGCAGTTCTTC	CASSKPQGPWPYNEQFF
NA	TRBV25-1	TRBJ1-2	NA	TGTGCCAGCAGTGAACGAATTGAGTATGGCTACACCTTC	CASSERIEYGYTF
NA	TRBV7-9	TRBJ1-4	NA	TGTGCCAGCAGCTTATACCGGTCAGCCAGGGCTGATGAAAAACTGTTTTTT	CASSLYRSARADEKLFF
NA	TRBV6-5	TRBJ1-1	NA	TGTGCCAGCAGTTACGATGGACAGATCATGAACACTGAAGCTTTCTTT	CASSYDGQIMNTEAFF
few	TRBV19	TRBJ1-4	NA	TGTGCCAGTGTTGGGCGCCCAAGAAATGAAAAACTGTTTTTT	CASVGRPRNEKLFF
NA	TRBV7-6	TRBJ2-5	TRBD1	TGTGCCAGCAGCTTAGCTTTCGGACAGGGGGGAGAGACCCAGTACTTC	CASSLAFGQGGETQYF
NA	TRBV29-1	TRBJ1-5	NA	TGCAGCGTTGAAGATCAGGGTCAGCCCCAGCATTTT	CSVEDQGQPQHF
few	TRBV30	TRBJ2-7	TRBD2	TGTGCCTGGGGACTAGCGCGACTTGGTGAGCAGTACTTC	CAWGLARLGEQYF
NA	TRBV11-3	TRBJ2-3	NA	TGTGCCAGCAGCCGAGGGGACGTCGCAGATACGCAGTATTTT	CASSRGDVADTQYF
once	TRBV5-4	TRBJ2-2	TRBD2	TGTGCCAGCAGCCGGACTAGCGGGAACACCGGGGAGCTGTTTTTT	CASSRTSGNTGELFF
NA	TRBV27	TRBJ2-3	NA	TGTGCCAGCAGTTTATTATCAGGGAATTCAGATACGCAGTATTTT	CASSLLSGNSDTQYF
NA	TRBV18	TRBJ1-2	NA	TGTGCCAGCTCACCAGGCGGGGGGCTAGAAGGCTACACCTTC	CASSPGGGLEGYTF
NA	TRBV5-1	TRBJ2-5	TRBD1	TGCGCCAGCAGCTCCTCACAAGACAGGGGGGAGACCCAGTACTTC	CASSSSQDRGETQYF
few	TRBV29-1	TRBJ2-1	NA	TGCAGCGTCACTCCAAGTGGTCCCAATGAGCAGTTCTTC	CSVTPSGPNEQFF
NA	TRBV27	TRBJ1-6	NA	TGTGCCAGCGGGCGACAGGTTGGCAATTCACCCCTCCACTTT	CASGRQVGNSPLHF
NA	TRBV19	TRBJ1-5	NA	TGTGCCAGTAGTAGGCAGGATCATCAGCCCCAGCATTTT	CASSRQDHQPQHF
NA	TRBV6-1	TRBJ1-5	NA	TGTGCCAGCAGGGCGGGACACCTCGATCAGCCCCAGCATTTT	CASRAGHLDQPQHF
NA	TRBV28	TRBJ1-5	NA	TGTGCCAGCAGTTTAGGGGTCCACCGGGAGGGGAACGCCCAGCATTTT	CASSLGVHREGNAQHF
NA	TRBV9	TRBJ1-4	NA	TGTGCCAGCAGCGCAGGGGACGACCGGGACACGGGGCGTGGACTGTTTTTT	CASSAGDDRDTGRGLFF
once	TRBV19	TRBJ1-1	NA	TGTGCCAGTAGTATAGATCGGCAGGGTAGAGCTTTCTTT	CASSIDRQGRAFF
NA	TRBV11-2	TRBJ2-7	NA	TGTGCCAGCAGCTTAGATCGGAGGGGCGAGCAGTACTTC	CASSLDRRGEQYF
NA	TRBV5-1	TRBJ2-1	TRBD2	TGCGCCAGCAGCTTGGGACTAGCGGGAAATAATGAGCAGTTCTTC	CASSLGLAGNNEQFF
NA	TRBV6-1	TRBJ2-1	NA	TGTGCCAGCAGTGTCGACAGCCGCCGAAGCTCCTACAATGAGCAGTTCTTC	CASSVDSRRSSYNEQFF
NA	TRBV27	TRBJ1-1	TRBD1	TGTGCCAGCAGTTCGGACAGGGGCACTGAAGCTTTCTTT	CASSSDRGTEAFF
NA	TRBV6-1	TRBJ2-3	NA	TGTGCCAGCAGGGCCCCCACAGATACGCAGTATTTT	CASRAPTDTQYF
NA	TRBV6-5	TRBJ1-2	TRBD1	TGTGCCAGCAGTTCCCCGACAGGGTATTATGGCTACACCTTC	CASSSPTGYYGYTF
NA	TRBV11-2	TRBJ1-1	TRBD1	TGTGCCAGCAGCTTAGGTTTGAGGGGACAGGGATATGTCACTGAAGCTTTCTTT	CASSLGLRGQGYVTEAFF